The clone carrying this TCR beta chain has more than one count but fewer than ten. These data come from a study of blood T cell repertoires in COVID-19. Study summary: Acute and convalescent COVID-19 specimens originated in the United States, Italy and Spain.

Authors' processing steps: Estimates of nucleated cell counts were drawn from the amplification of reference gene primers. Sequencing was performed with immunoSEQ multiplex PCR; in TCRdb, only in-frame clones are kept and a portion is missing. V and J calls and clone size are copied from that table; D and trimming were computed from the DNA. This sample has fewer than 250,000 clones, with more than 70% found just once. This TCR was sampled from a man aged 50-59 years with active or convalescent COVID-19. Specimen: peripheral blood.

The CDR3 sequence: CASSLAQTGKYGYTF. The CDR3 coding sequence is TGTGCCAGCAGCTTGGCCCAGACAGGGAAGTATGGCTACACCTTC. The chain is built from TRBV5-4 and TRBJ1-2, with 7 bases matching TRBD1. CDR3 length: 15 amino acids. CDR1 SGHNT and CDR2 YYREEE come from the germline V gene (reference sequence). J lost 5 bases, V lost 0 bases, and 7 bases had no gene match.